The 17 T cell receptor beta chains listed next were all sequenced from one sample in a study of T-cell memory formation after mild COVID-19. TCRdb re-called the 5' RACE reads through MiXCR, storing one row per CDR3 protein. The sample lists 410,000 or so distinct CDR3 sequences; more than 20% were seen once. Sequenced: PBMCs or a T cell subset sorted from them (not recorded which). The source is an adult woman who had mild COVID-19 (a few samples of this study predate the infection). Cell type and time point are not known.

The chain couples TRBV4-1 to TRBJ2-1, with TRBD2 identical over 7 bases. CDR3 length: 19 amino acids. V lost 1 base to trimming and J lost 4 bases; unmatched junction nucleotides: 16. CDR1 and CDR2 from the germline V gene are MGHRA and YSYEKL. The CDR3 nucleotides read TGCGCCAGCAGCCAAGCCGGGACTACCGTACTATCGTCTTACAATGAGCAGTTCTTC. Protein sequence: CASSQAGTTVLSSYNEQFF.

The V call is TRBV7-2, the J call TRBJ2-7; 7 nucleotides align to TRBD1. Germline-derived CDR1 and CDR2 are SGHTA and FQGNSA. Germline trimming cut 1 base from V and 3 bases from J; bases unmatched to any gene: 6. The CDR3 is made up of 15 amino acids. The CDR3 spells CASSLGQGRNYEQYF. The CDR3 region has the DNA TGTGCCAGCAGCTTAGGACAGGGAAGGAACTACGAGCAGTACTTC.

The chain carries TRBV5-1 and TRBJ2-4; 7 nucleotides match TRBD1. In germline, CDR1 is SGHRS, CDR2 YFSETQ. V was clipped by 4 bases and J by 12 bases; unmatched bases: 16. The CDR3 has 15 residues. CDR3 bases: TGCGCCAGCAGCCCGGCCATCGGGACAGCGTACAATCAGTACTTC. Protein: CASSPAIGTAYNQYF.

The chain couples TRBV12-3 or TRBV12-4 to TRBJ2-6, with 8 bases that match TRBD1. This CDR3 is 24 amino acids long. V was pared by 2 bases and J by 0 bases, with 24 bases of the junction left unmatched. CDR3 coding DNA: TGTGCCAGCAGTTTATACTTTTGGGACGGAACTTGGACAGGGCAAAGCTCTGGGGCCAACGTCCTGACTTTC. Translated: CASSLYFWDGTWTGQSSGANVLTF.

This clonotype appeared a few times. The chain is built from TRBV25-1 and TRBJ1-6; D unclear. Trimming took off 4 bases at V and 0 bases at J, with 10 bases between the two ends. Germline V gene data show CDR1 as MGHDK and CDR2 as SYGVNS. CDR3 length: 16 amino acids. The CDR3 DNA reads TGTGCCAGCAGTGTGGGGTCAAGCTCCTATAATTCACCCCTCCACTTT. It yields the protein CASSVGSSSYNSPLHF.

In its sample, this clonotype was seen a few times. The gene calls are TRBV7-8 and TRBJ2-5; unclear D gene. This CDR3 spans 14 amino acids. V was pared by 5 bases and J by 4 bases, with 14 bases between. CDR1 is SGHVS and CDR2 is FQNEAQ in the germline V gene. CDR3 loop: CASSPSGVAETQYF. CDR3 DNA: TGTGCCAGCAGCCCGTCAGGTGTGGCAGAGACCCAGTACTTC.

The sample holds a few counts of this clonotype. V is TRBV20-1 and J is TRBJ2-1; TRBD2 matches 9 bases. Trimming took 2 bases from V and 7 from J; bases not matched to a gene: 15. The CDR3 is made up of 17 amino acids. Per germline, CDR1 DFQATT and CDR2 SNEGSKA (reference sequence). CDR3 amino acids: CSARPRSGSGGQNEQFF. CDR3 bases: TGCAGTGCTAGACCCCGTAGCGGCAGCGGGGGGCAGAATGAGCAGTTCTTC.

J is TRBJ2-7 and V is TRBV3-1; 8 positions agree with TRBD2. V lost 3 bases, J lost 4 bases, and 8 bases stayed unmatched. Germline CDR1 reads LGHDT; CDR2 reads YNNKEL (reference sequence). The CDR3 has 15 amino acids. CDR3 in DNA: TGTGCCAGCAGCCAGAACAGCGGGAGTATTTACGAGCAGTACTTC. It specifies CASSQNSGSIYEQYF.

The chain employs TRBV20-1 and TRBJ2-5; D not certain. This CDR3 region has 11 residues. V shed 4 bases and J shed 4 bases, with 7 bases lying between them. CDR1 is DFQATT, CDR2 SNEGSKA, per germline (reference sequence). The CDR3: CSAIIGETQYF. The CDR3 bases are TGCAGTGCTATAATCGGAGAGACCCAGTACTTC.

In this sample, this clonotype turned up a few times. The CDR3 region has the DNA TGCGCCAGCAGCTTGGCCTCAGGGATGAATCAGCCCCAGCATTTT. It translates to CASSLASGMNQPQHF. The V and J genes are TRBV5-1 and TRBJ1-5, with D perhaps matching TRBD1 (5 bases). The CDR3 totals 15 residues. Between the trimmed V and J ends, which lost 0 bases and 4 bases, there was a span of 11 bases. Germline V gives CDR1 SGHRS, CDR2 YFSETQ. Full variable domain (missing parts from reference TRBV5-1 and TRBJ1-5): KAGVTQTPRYLIKTRGQQVTLSCSPISGHRSVSWYQQTPGQGLQFLFEYFSETQRNKGNFPGRFSGRQFSNSRSEMNVSTLELGDSALYLCASSLASGMNQPQHFGDGTRLSIL.

This clonotype has a handful of counts. V usage is TRBV11-2 and J usage is TRBJ2-1, with D maybe TRBD2 (5 bases). V was clipped by 2 bases and J by 2 bases, with 10 bases between them. The CDR3 runs 15 residues. Germline V CDR1 and CDR2: SGHAT, FQNNGV. CDR3 protein: CASSLRGVTYNEQFF. CDR3 DNA: TGTGCCAGCAGCTTACGGGGTGTGACCTACAATGAGCAGTTCTTC.

This chain connects TRBV7-2 to TRBJ2-3; the D is unclear. V was pared by 3 bases and J by 1 base, with 8 bases between. In germline, CDR1 is SGHTA, CDR2 FQGNSA. This CDR3 region has 14 residues. DNA of the CDR3: TGTGCCAGCAGCTTCATCCTGGGCACAGATACGCAGTATTTT. Encoded protein: CASSFILGTDTQYF.

This rearrangement joins TRBV10-3 to TRBJ1-1; the D gene is possibly TRBD1 (6 bases). Germline assignment: CDR1 ENHRY and CDR2 SYGVKD. The CDR3 is 12 amino acids. V shed 7 bases and J shed 3 bases, with 9 bases lying between them. The CDR3 bases are TGTGCCATCACGGGGGCAGACACTGAAGCTTTCTTT. Protein product: CAITGADTEAFF.

The rearrangement links TRBV5-1 to TRBJ2-5; D is possibly TRBD1 (5 bases). CDR1 and CDR2 from the germline V gene are SGHRS and YFSETQ. Trimming shortened V by 1 base and J by 4 bases, and 17 bases separated the two germline ends. The CDR3 is 16 residues long. The CDR3 bases are TGCGCCAGCAGCTTGTGGCAGGGCAGAACGGGAGAGACCCAGTACTTC. It encodes CASSLWQGRTGETQYF.

This chain joins TRBV20-1 and TRBJ2-1; D could derive from TRBD1 or TRBD2 (5 bases each). The CDR3 extends over 14 amino acids. The germline V and J ends were trimmed by 3 bases and 1 base, with 10 bases remaining between them. CDR1 is DFQATT and CDR2 is SNEGSKA in the germline V gene (reference sequence). DNA of the CDR3: TGCAGTGCTAGGGGGGACCGATCCTACAATGAGCAGTTCTTC. Encoded protein: CSARGDRSYNEQFF.

The sample holds a few counts of this clonotype. V and J are TRBV7-2 and TRBJ2-2; unclear D gene. Per the germline V gene, CDR1 is SGHTA and CDR2 is FQGNSA. This CDR3 contains 14 residues. Trimming left V 8 bases short and J 1 base short, with 11 bases between. The CDR3 DNA reads TGTGCCAGCTCAATAGGACGGAACACCGGGGAGCTGTTTTTT. It is translated as CASSIGRNTGELFF. The complete variable domain, with remaining parts taken from reference TRBV7-2 and TRBJ2-2, reads GAGVSQSPSNKVTEKGKDVELRCDPISGHTALYWYRQSLGQGLEFLIYFQGNSAPDKSGLPSDRFSAERTGGSVSTLTIQRTQQEDSAVYLCASSIGRNTGELFFGEGSRLTVL.

This clonotype occurred a few times. The genes are TRBV6-5 and TRBJ2-2; 7 positions agree with TRBD1. CDR1 and CDR2 (germline): MNHEY, SVGAGI. J gave up 1 base and V 4 bases, and 3 bases lay outside the gene matches. The CDR3 spans 15 residues. CDR3: CASSWDSMNTGELFF. CDR3 in DNA: TGTGCCAGCAGTTGGGACAGCATGAACACCGGGGAGCTGTTTTTT.